Shown below are 31 T cell receptor beta chains from a single sample sequenced in a study of blood T cell repertoires in COVID-19. Repertoires were generated with immunoSEQ multiplex PCR, while TCRdb's copy carries only in-frame clones and drops some. The repertoire has approximately 200,000 clones, around 82% of them found once; the top ten carry 7.4%. Source material: PBMCs or T cells enriched from blood (not recorded which). Source of these receptors: a middle-aged woman with acute COVID-19.

The chain joins TRBV5-6 to TRBJ2-2; perhaps TRBD2 as D (5 bases). This CDR3 region has 15 residues. Germline CDR1 is SGHDT and CDR2 is YYEEEE. V lost 2 bases and J 2 bases, leaving 10 bases between the germline ends. CDR3 bases: TGTGCCAGCAGCTTTAAGCGGAAAAACACCGGGGAGCTGTTTTTT. Residues: CASSFKRKNTGELFF.

The chain is built from TRBV2 and TRBJ1-2; TRBD1 aligns across 8 bases. The V segment lost 4 bases and the J segment 7 bases; nucleotides outside the gene matches: 5. This CDR3 has 13 amino acids. The germline V gene has CDR1 SNHLY and CDR2 FYNNEI. CDR3 in amino acids: CASSGQGISGYTF. DNA of the CDR3: TGTGCCAGCAGTGGACAGGGGATTAGTGGCTACACCTTC.

The CDR3 region is CASSAGQGGHEGAQYF. CDR3 bases: TGTGCCAGCAGCGCCGGACAGGGAGGGCACGAGGGAGCGCAGTATTTT. The rearrangement joins TRBV9 to TRBJ2-3; maybe TRBD1 (8 bases). The CDR3 has 16 amino acids. Trimming stripped 3 bases from V and 10 bases from J, with 24 bases between. Germline V gene data show CDR1 as SGDLS and CDR2 as YYNGEE.

This chain links TRBV28 with TRBJ2-1, with 10 bases identical to TRBD2. The junction had 2 bases not matched to a gene; V was cut back by 6 bases and J by 0 bases. The length of the CDR3 is 15 residues. Looked up from germline, CDR1 is MDHEN and CDR2 is SYDVKM. The CDR3 protein is CASRIAGGSYNEQFF. CDR3 bases: TGTGCCAGCAGAATAGCGGGAGGCTCCTACAATGAGCAGTTCTTC.

The chain links TRBV2 to TRBJ1-5; D possibly corresponds to TRBD1 (5 bases). The CDR3 totals 16 residues. Germline CDR1 reads SNHLY; CDR2 reads FYNNEI. V shed 8 bases and J shed 4 bases, with 21 bases lying between them. The CDR3 region has the DNA TGTGCCAGCGGCGGCAGGGAAGGTGCGGAGAATCAGCCCCAGCATTTT. Translating gives CASGGREGAENQPQHF.

The chain combines TRBV29-1 with TRBJ1-3, with D unresolved. Germline values: CDR1 SQVTM, CDR2 ANQGSEA. The V end was cut by 4 bases, the J end by 0 bases, with 10 bases between. The CDR3 extends over 14 amino acids. The DNA of the CDR3 is TGCAGCGTTGCGGCGGAAACCTCTGGAAACACCATATATTTT. Translated, it gives CSVAAETSGNTIYF.

J is TRBJ1-2 and V is TRBV2; TRBD1 matches at 12 bases. Germline CDR1 SNHLY, CDR2 FYNNEI. V gave up 8 bases and J gave up 4 bases; unmatched junction bases: 5. CDR3 length: 14 amino acids. The CDR3 bases are TGTGCCAGCTGGGACAGGGGGCAGGTCTATGGCTACACCTTC. The encoded protein is CASWDRGQVYGYTF.

The chain joins TRBV14 to TRBJ1-3; the D is unclear. Germline V gene lookup returns CDR1 SGHDN and CDR2 FVKESK. V was cut by 1 base and J by 2 bases, with 6 bases left in between. The CDR3 runs 14 residues. The DNA of the CDR3 is TGTGCCAGCAGCCAAGTCGCTACTGGAAACACCATATATTTT. Translating it yields CASSQVATGNTIYF.

The chain employs TRBV5-1 and TRBJ1-2, with 11 bases fitting TRBD1. V was pared by 3 bases and J by 0 bases, with 4 bases of the junction left unmatched. This CDR3 has 16 amino acids. Germline values: CDR1 SGHRS, CDR2 YFSETQ. The CDR3 bases are TGCGCCAGCAGCTCCGGGACAGGGGGATCTAACTATGGCTACACCTTC. This sequence encodes CASSSGTGGSNYGYTF.

The V and J genes are TRBV9 and TRBJ2-3; tentative D call: TRBD2 (5 bases). The length of the CDR3 is 15 residues. Per germline, CDR1 SGDLS and CDR2 YYNGEE. Trimming removed 0 bases at V and 2 bases at J, with 10 bases between. The CDR3 reads CASSVDGRDTDTQYF. DNA for the CDR3: TGTGCCAGCAGCGTAGATGGACGGGACACAGATACGCAGTATTTT.

V gene TRBV27 combines with J gene TRBJ2-3, with TRBD1 matching over 10 bases. V was pared by 3 bases and J by 4 bases, with 4 bases of the junction left unmatched. From germline, CDR1 is MNHEY and CDR2 SMNVEV (reference sequence). The CDR3 covers 15 residues. The CDR3, as DNA: TGTGCCAGCAGTTTCTTGGGGACAGGGGCAGATACGCAGTATTTT. It yields the protein CASSFLGTGADTQYF.

In this sample, this clone turned up a few times. The V gene is TRBV30, the J gene TRBJ1-1; TRBD1 aligns across 8 bases. The ends lost 2 bases at V and 7 bases at J; junction bases unmatched: 9. CDR3 length: 14 amino acids. Germline V gene lookup returns CDR1 GTSNPN and CDR2 SVGIG (reference sequence). The CDR3 DNA reads as TGTGCCTGGAGTTCCCCAGGGGGCTATAGTGAAGCTTTCTTT. Its protein is CAWSSPGGYSEAFF.

The chain employs TRBV9 and TRBJ1-2; D perhaps matches TRBD1 (6 bases). From germline, CDR1 is SGDLS and CDR2 YYNGEE. The V end was cut by 3 bases, the J end by 4 bases, with 10 bases between. This CDR3 is 13 amino acids long. The CDR3 region has the DNA TGTGCCAGCAGCGGGACAGCCCTCTATGGCTACACCTTC. Its protein product is CASSGTALYGYTF. Full variable domain (remainder filled in from reference TRBV9 and TRBJ1-2): DSGVTQTPKHLITATGQRVTLRCSPRSGDLSVYWYQQSLDQGLQFLIQYYNGEERAKGNILERFSAQQFPDLHSELNLSSLELGDSALYFCASSGTALYGYTFGSGTRLTVV.

The chain joins TRBV28 to TRBJ1-4; D gene ambiguous. Germline values: CDR1 MDHEN, CDR2 SYDVKM. The CDR3 sequence is 14 residues long. The V end was cut by 6 bases, the J end by 0 bases, with 8 bases between. The CDR3 nucleotides read TGTGCCAGCAGCGTACAGACAACTAATGAAAAACTGTTTTTT. Protein: CASSVQTTNEKLFF.

The chain recombines TRBV10-3 with TRBJ2-1; TRBD2 is a possible D gene (5 bases). CDR3 length: 14 amino acids. Trimming pared 10 bases from V and 0 bases from J, leaving 13 bases between. Looked up from germline, CDR1 is ENHRY and CDR2 is SYGVKD. CDR3 sequence reads: CATTDGVSYNEQFF. The DNA for the CDR3 is TGTGCCACTACGGACGGGGTCTCCTACAATGAGCAGTTCTTC.

The chain carries TRBV12-3 or TRBV12-4 and TRBJ1-1; no clear D gene. The CDR3 has 13 residues. Trimming stripped 3 bases from V and 7 bases from J, with 12 bases between. The CDR3 reads CASSFKLNNEAFF. Here the CDR3 DNA reads TGTGCCAGCAGTTTTAAACTGAATAATGAAGCTTTCTTT.

The rearrangement joins TRBV7-3 to TRBJ2-2, with D maybe TRBD2 (6 bases). There are 15 residues in the CDR3. Germline loops: CDR1 SGHTA, CDR2 FQGTGA. V was clipped by 2 bases and J by 3 bases, with 10 bases between them. CDR3 region: CASSLSGADTGELFF. The CDR3 bases are TGTGCCAGCAGCTTATCGGGAGCGGACACCGGGGAGCTGTTTTTT.

This clone was counted a single time. The chain couples TRBV5-4 to TRBJ2-1; D is undetermined. CDR3 length equals 12 residues. The V end was cut by 4 bases, the J end by 7 bases, with 9 bases between. The germline V gene encodes CDR1 SGHNT and CDR2 YYREEE (reference sequence). The CDR3 DNA is TGTGCCAGCAGCCAAATACGGAATGAGCAGTTCTTC. Translating gives CASSQIRNEQFF. Full variable domain (remainder filled in from reference TRBV5-4 and TRBJ2-1): ETGVTQSPTHLIKTRGQQVTLRCSSQSGHNTVSWYQQALGQGPQFIFQYYREEENGRGNFPPRFSGLQFPNYSSELNVNALELDDSALYLCASSQIRNEQFFGPGTRLTVL.

V gene TRBV6-1 combines with J gene TRBJ2-7; D is undetermined. Germline CDR1 reads MNHNS; CDR2 reads SASEGT. The length of the CDR3 is 12 residues. V was shortened by 3 bases and J by 4 bases, with 7 bases between the two germline ends. CDR3 region: CASSDLLYEQYF. CDR3 DNA: TGTGCCAGCAGTGACCTTCTTTACGAGCAGTACTTC.

The chain carries TRBV5-1 and TRBJ2-1; no clear D gene. The germline V and J ends were trimmed by 0 bases and 4 bases, with 5 bases remaining between them. This CDR3 is built from 13 residues. Germline CDR1 is SGHRS and CDR2 is YFSETQ. This chain's CDR3 is CASSLDRYNEQFF. CDR3 sequence (DNA): TGCGCCAGCAGCTTGGACCGGTACAATGAGCAGTTCTTC.

The chain recombines TRBV7-2 with TRBJ1-1; weak D call: TRBD1 (6 bases). The V end lost 7 bases, the J end lost 2 bases, and 14 bases lay between the germline ends. CDR1 and CDR2 (germline): SGHTA, FQGNSA. CDR3 length: 14 amino acids. CDR3 sequence (DNA): TGTGCCAGCACCCCAGCGGGGGGCAACACTGAAGCTTTCTTT. Its protein product is CASTPAGGNTEAFF.

On this clone: This sample also contains other DNA sequences that code for the same CDR3. The CDR3 DNA sequence: TGTGCCAGCAGTTTATGGGCCTCTGGGGCCAACGTCCTGACTTTC. Translating it yields CASSLWASGANVLTF. This rearrangement joins TRBV28 to TRBJ2-6; D is uncertain. Trimming took 0 bases from V and 0 from J, leaving 3 bases between them. The CDR3 is made up of 15 amino acids. The germline V gene has CDR1 MDHEN and CDR2 SYDVKM. Drawing the rest from reference TRBV28 and TRBJ2-6, the complete variable domain is DVKVTQSSRYLVKRTGEKVFLECVQDMDHENMFWYRQDPGLGLRLIYFSYDVKMKEKGDIPEGYSVSREKKERFSLILESASTNQTSMYLCASSLWASGANVLTFGAGSRLTVL.

This chain uses TRBV19 with TRBJ1-5; maybe TRBD1 (5 bases). This CDR3 has 12 residues. V lost 2 bases and J lost 9, with 8 bases in between. Germline CDR1 LNHDA, CDR2 SQIVND (reference sequence). The CDR3 protein is CASSISQGPQHF. CDR3 in DNA: TGTGCCAGTAGTATATCCCAGGGGCCCCAGCATTTT.

The chain links TRBV6-5 to TRBJ1-6; 12 bases agree with TRBD1. The CDR3 consists of 16 residues. From germline, CDR1 is MNHEY and CDR2 SVGAGI. The V gene end was trimmed by 0 bases and the J gene end by 7 bases; junction bases not matched to a gene: 1. The CDR3 reads CASSYSGQGANSPLHF. CDR3 DNA sequence: TGTGCCAGCAGTTACTCGGGACAGGGGGCAAATTCACCCCTCCACTTT.

J is TRBJ1-3 and V is TRBV10-2; D gene unclear. Germline CDR1 and CDR2: WSHSY and SAAADI. This CDR3 is built from 14 residues. Trimming left V 11 bases short and J 0 bases short, with 14 bases between. The CDR3 loop reads CAVAERLSGNTIYF. CDR3 nucleotide sequence: TGCGCCGTAGCTGAGCGACTCTCTGGAAACACCATATATTTT.

The chain has TRBV5-5 and TRBJ1-1; a possible D gene is TRBD1 (5 bases). The CDR3 has 14 amino acids. CDR1 and CDR2 from the germline V gene are SGHKS and YYEKEE (reference sequence). V dropped 5 bases and J dropped 0 bases, with 11 bases sitting between them. The CDR3 loop reads CASSKDRLNTEAFF. CDR3 bases: TGTGCCAGCAGTAAAGACAGATTGAACACTGAAGCTTTCTTT.

This chain uses TRBV20-1 with TRBJ2-1, with a tentative D call TRBD1 (6 bases). Germline lookup yields CDR1 DFQATT and CDR2 SNEGSKA (reference sequence). The CDR3 length is 14 residues. V gave up 3 bases and J gave up 4 bases, with 13 bases separating them. CDR3 sequence: CSASEGQEYNEQFF. The CDR3 coding sequence is TGCAGTGCTAGTGAGGGACAAGAATACAATGAGCAGTTCTTC.

This clone occurred once. The chain is built from TRBV2 and TRBJ1-1; 7 bases agree with TRBD1. Germline CDR1 is SNHLY and CDR2 is FYNNEI. V trimming: 4 bases; J trimming: 7 bases; junction bases outside the gene matches: 3. This CDR3 contains 12 residues. CDR3 region: CASSVQGVEAFF. The CDR3, as DNA: TGTGCCAGCAGTGTTCAGGGGGTTGAAGCTTTCTTT. The variable domain in full, completed from reference TRBV2 and TRBJ1-1, reads EPEVTQTPSHQVTQMGQEVILRCVPISNHLYFYWYRQILGQKVEFLVSFYNNEISEKSEIFDDQFSVERPDGSNFTLKIRSTKLEDSAMYFCASSVQGVEAFFGQGTRLTVV.

The V gene is TRBV5-4, the J gene TRBJ1-2; 7 nucleotides agree with TRBD1. Per the germline V gene, CDR1 is SGHNT and CDR2 is YYREEE (reference sequence). V shed 3 bases, J shed 4 bases, and the junction held 6 bases outside the gene matches. The CDR3 spans 14 residues. For the CDR3, the DNA is TGTGCCAGCAGCTCCGGGACAGCTCTCTATGGCTACACCTTC. It yields the protein CASSSGTALYGYTF.

V gene TRBV2 combines with J gene TRBJ1-5; unclear D gene. CDR1 is SNHLY and CDR2 is FYNNEI in the germline V gene. The CDR3 extends over 14 amino acids. The V end lost 7 bases, the J end lost 0 bases, and 10 bases lay between the germline ends. CDR3 region: CASIADLSNQPQHF. The CDR3 coding sequence is TGTGCCAGCATAGCAGATCTTAGCAATCAGCCCCAGCATTTT.

A few counts support this clone. The rearrangement joins TRBV11-2 to TRBJ1-1; D not certain. CDR1 and CDR2 (germline): SGHAT, FQNNGV. The CDR3 sequence is 11 residues long. Between the trimmed V and J ends, which lost 6 bases and 8 bases, there was a span of 10 bases. The CDR3 DNA follows: TGTGCCAGCAGAAATTTTCGGGAAGCTTTCTTT. Translating gives CASRNFREAFF. The whole variable domain, remainder taken from reference TRBV11-2 and TRBJ1-1, is EAGVAQSPRYKIIEKRQSVAFWCNPISGHATLYWYQQILGQGPKLLIQFQNNGVVDDSQLPKDRFSAERLKGVDSTLKIQPAKLEDSAVYLCASRNFREAFFGQGTRLTVV.